This record looks at one T cell receptor (beta chain) sequence and its context. The antigen is not known. The source material, RNA transcripts, was used to amplify TCR beta CDR3 regions. An initial round of RT-PCR targeting the TCR CDR3 relied on the HTBI primer set. TCRdb re-derived calls from the multiplex PCR reads in MiXCR, one entry per CDR3 protein. The sample carries fewer than 400,000 distinct CDR3 sequences, approximately 17% recorded once. These data are taken from a study of T cells in Graves' hyperthyroidism and ophthalmopathy. Study information: Initial diagnosis, before any treatment, was when peripheral blood was collected.

The CDR3 consists of 15 residues. Germline CDR1 reads KGHDR; CDR2 reads SFDVKD. Trimming cost V 3 bases and J 5 bases; bases outside gene matches: 7. General study findings and limits: Among clonotypes expanded in thyroid above 0.001, most were also found in blood.

Reasons for excluding patients were uncontrolled infection, other autoimmune disease, pregnancy or lactation. Thyroid ultrasound and orbital computed tomography, with clinical symptoms and serum thyroxine and TRAb, informed diagnoses. Sequencing was done on a sample of blood. This TCR derives from a man aged 30 to 39 with Graves' hyperthyroidism. The chain links TRBV24-1 to TRBJ2-3, with 7 bases fitting TRBD2. The CDR3 spells CATSDPGSGGDTQYF. The CDR3, as DNA: TGTGCCACCAGTGATCCGGGGTCGGGGGGAGATACGCAGTATTTT.